This is a list of T cell receptor beta chains from one sample in a study of T cell changes during pregnancy in multiple sclerosis. Profiling relied on immunoSEQ multiplex PCR, and the TCRdb table lists in-frame clones only, not all of them. The sample consists of around 72,000 clones, around nine tenths of them appearing once. The input for sequencing was CD4+ T cells from peripheral blood mononuclear cells, taken before pregnancy. The receptors were gathered from a female donor with multiple sclerosis, enrolled in a pregnancy study. Both conserved end residues are part of each CDR3. A D gene is named only where the DNA matches it firmly. Some rows have no size entry. The others give once, few or many, or a class for an expanded clone.

CDR3 protein	CDR3 DNA	D gene	J gene	clone size	V gene
CASSRRQGADTGELFF	TGCGCCAGCAGCCGCAGACAGGGGGCGGACACCGGGGAGCTGTTTTTT	TRBD1	TRBJ2-2	.	TRBV5-1
CASVLAGLGEQYF	TGTGCCAGCGTATTAGCGGGATTAGGCGAGCAGTACTTC	TRBD2	TRBJ2-7	few	TRBV6-1
CASSLLQGFQYF	TGTGCCAGCAGTTTATTGCAGGGGTTTCAGTACTTC	.	TRBJ2-4	.	TRBV28
CASSPSTGPRDTGELFF	TGTGCCAGCAGCCCCTCGACCGGCCCGCGGGACACCGGGGAGCTGTTTTTT	.	TRBJ2-2	once	TRBV9
CASRYTSGFTDTQYF	TGTGCCAGCAGATATACTAGCGGATTTACAGATACGCAGTATTTT	TRBD2	TRBJ2-3	once	TRBV6-5
CASSLPRTGMGNTIYF	TGTGCCAGCAGCCTTCCAAGGACAGGGATGGGAAACACCATATATTTT	TRBD1	TRBJ1-3	.	TRBV7-8
CASSNTQETQYF	TGTGCCAGCAGTAACACGCAAGAGACCCAGTACTTC	.	TRBJ2-5	.	TRBV14
CASSDFSVLETQYF	TGTGCCAGCAGTGACTTTTCGGTATTGGAGACCCAGTACTTC	.	TRBJ2-5	.	TRBV6-1
CASSQDGRSGNTIYF	TGTGCCAGCAGCCAAGATGGCCGCTCTGGAAACACCATATATTTT	.	TRBJ1-3	once	TRBV4-2
CASSQSRVDTEAFF	TGTGCCAGCAGCCAATCCAGGGTTGACACTGAAGCTTTCTTT	.	TRBJ1-1	.	TRBV4-2
CASSLVVTDEQFF	TGCGCCAGCAGCTTGGTGGTTACAGATGAGCAGTTCTTC	.	TRBJ2-1	.	TRBV5-1
CASSQEADQPQHF	TGTGCCAGCAGCCAAGAGGCGGATCAGCCCCAGCATTTT	.	TRBJ1-5	once	TRBV6-4
CASSLGQGPNYGYTF	TGTGCCAGCTCACTTGGACAGGGACCTAACTATGGCTACACCTTC	TRBD1	TRBJ1-2	.	TRBV18
CASSPPGRDFSETQYF	TGTGCCAGCTCACCACCGGGCAGGGATTTTTCAGAGACCCAGTACTTC	.	TRBJ2-5	.	TRBV18
CASSAGLAGGPQFF	TGTGCCAGCAGCGCGGGACTAGCGGGGGGGCCTCAGTTCTTC	TRBD2	TRBJ2-1	once	TRBV7-3
CASRRTGGYGYTF	TGTGCCAGTAGAAGGACAGGGGGCTATGGCTACACCTTC	TRBD1	TRBJ1-2	.	TRBV19
CASRLGLDSPLHF	TGTGCCAGTAGACTCGGTCTCGATTCACCCCTCCACTTT	.	TRBJ1-6	.	TRBV19
CASSSYGTGDEKLFF	TGTGCCAGCAGTTCGTACGGGACAGGGGATGAAAAACTGTTTTTT	TRBD1	TRBJ1-4	.	TRBV6-5
CAISHNREFDEQYF	TGTGCCATCAGCCACAACAGGGAATTCGACGAGCAGTACTTC	.	TRBJ2-7	.	TRBV10-3
CASSLMGQGTGANVLTF	TGTGCCAGCAGCTTGATGGGACAGGGGACCGGGGCCAACGTCCTGACTTTC	TRBD1	TRBJ2-6	.	TRBV5-8
CASSQEYPQDRGREQYF	TGCGCCAGCAGCCAAGAATACCCCCAGGACAGGGGGCGTGAGCAGTACTTC	TRBD1	TRBJ2-7	.	TRBV4-1
CASSLEEGSGYTF	TGCGCCAGCAGCTTGGAAGAGGGTTCTGGCTACACCTTC	.	TRBJ1-2	.	TRBV5-1